These T cell receptor beta chains were read from a single sample in a study of blood T cell repertoires in COVID-19. The table came from immunoSEQ multiplex PCR; TCRdb's copy has only in-frame clones and leaves some out. This table holds more than 75,000 clones, around nine tenths found once. Source material: peripheral blood. Every receptor here comes from a woman aged 70-85 years with acute or convalescent COVID-19. The CDR3 runs from the conserved cysteine through the conserved F or W. Each record gives: D gene, V gene, clone size, J gene, CDR3 DNA, CDR3 protein. A D gene is named only where the DNA matches it firmly. Clone size is shown for a subset of rows, as once, few, many or a class of expanded clone.

>TRBD1|TRBV10-3|few|TRBJ1-5
TGTGCCATCAGCCGACAGGGTTCCTCTCAGCCCCAGCATTTT
CAISRQGSSQPQHF
>-|TRBV14|few|TRBJ1-6
TGTGCCAGCAGCCAAGATTTCCCATCATCCTCACCCCTCCACTTT
CASSQDFPSSSPLHF
>-|TRBV28|-|TRBJ2-1
TGTGCCAGCAGTTTAACAGCTCTAGCTTACAATGAGCAGTTCTTC
CASSLTALAYNEQFF
>-|TRBV6-5|-|TRBJ1-1
TGTGCCAGCAGACAAACGTCGGACTCCCTGGCTGAAGCTTTCTTT
CASRQTSDSLAEAFF
>TRBD1|TRBV19|-|TRBJ1-1
TGTGCCAGTAGTATTCGGACAGGGGGAGCCACTGAAGCTTTCTTT
CASSIRTGGATEAFF
>-|TRBV7-3|-|TRBJ1-1
TGTGCCAGCAGCTCCGGTCCGAACACTGAAGCTTTCTTT
CASSSGPNTEAFF
>TRBD1|TRBV14|-|TRBJ2-7
TGTGCCAGCAGCCAAGTATACGCGGGACAGGGGCGCCCCTACGAGCAGTACTTC
CASSQVYAGQGRPYEQYF
>-|TRBV6-6|-|TRBJ2-1
TGTGCCAGCCTCAAACGGGATGAGCAGTTCTTC
CASLKRDEQFF
>-|TRBV6-5|-|TRBJ2-7
TGTGCCAGCAGTCCACCTCAGGGTCGCGAGCAGTACTTC
CASSPPQGREQYF
>TRBD2|TRBV5-5|-|TRBJ2-7
TGTGCCAGCAGCTTACTAGCGATTGACTACGAGCAGTACTTC
CASSLLAIDYEQYF
>TRBD2|TRBV27|-|TRBJ2-5
TGTGCCAGCAGTTTAGGCGGGAGGGCCCTGGAGACCCAGTACTTC
CASSLGGRALETQYF
>TRBD2|TRBV24-1|-|TRBJ2-5
TGTGCCACCAGTGACTTGACTAGCGGGCTTGGGCAAGAGACCCAGTACTTC
CATSDLTSGLGQETQYF
>TRBD2|TRBV7-8|few|TRBJ2-7
TGTGCCAGCAGCCCAAAGCGGGAGAGCATGTACGAGCAGTACTTC
CASSPKRESMYEQYF
>TRBD1|TRBV19|-|TRBJ1-5
TGTGCCAGTAGTATAGGGACAGGGAGACTTAGCAATCAGCCCCAGCATTTT
CASSIGTGRLSNQPQHF
>-|TRBV1|-|TRBJ2-7
TGCACCAGCAGCCAACTTACATGCAACGGGACAGTATACGAGCAGTACTTC
CTSSQLTCNGTVYEQYF
>-|TRBV3-1/TRBV3-2|once|TRBJ2-7
TGTGCCAGCAGCCTAGCAGGGTTTAGGGACGAGCAGTACTTC
CASSLAGFRDEQYF
>TRBD2|TRBV2|-|TRBJ2-1
TGTGCCAGCAGTGAGACTAGCGGGAAATATGAGCAGTTCTTC
CASSETSGKYEQFF
>-|TRBV4-1|-|TRBJ1-5
TGCGCCAGCAGCCAAGATCTTGCGACAGCAAATCAGCCCCAGCATTTT
CASSQDLATANQPQHF
>-|TRBV28|-|TRBJ1-1
TGTGCCAGCAGTTTTTCGGGAAGGCCTGAAGCTTTCTTT
CASSFSGRPEAFF
>-|TRBV28|-|TRBJ1-2
TGTGCCAGCAGTGCCAGGGCTTATGGCTACACCTTC
CASSARAYGYTF
>-|TRBV4-1|-|TRBJ1-5
TGCGCCAGCAGCCACCCTGGCAGCAATCAGCCCCAGCATTTT
CASSHPGSNQPQHF
>TRBD2|TRBV11-2|-|TRBJ2-1
TGTGCCAGCAGCTTAACACTAGCGGGAGTTCAGTTCTTC
CASSLTLAGVQFF